Below, 15 T cell receptor beta chains from the same sample are listed, as sequenced in a study of blood T cell repertoires in COVID-19. Libraries were prepared by immunoSEQ multiplex PCR; TCRdb keeps only in-frame clonotypes and omits some of them. The data hold 65,000 to 95,000 clones, with approximately 88% observed a single time. The sequenced material came from peripheral blood. The source is a man between 65 and 80 years old with acute or convalescent COVID-19.

The chain uses TRBV6-6 and TRBJ2-7; 10 bases align to TRBD1. The CDR3 extends over 15 amino acids. The V and J ends lost 0 bases and 4 bases, in that order; junction bases with no gene match: 3. Per germline, CDR1 MNHNY and CDR2 SVGAGI (reference sequence). The CDR3 here is CASSYSGQGGYEQYF. As DNA, the CDR3 is TGTGCCAGCAGTTACTCCGGACAGGGGGGGTACGAGCAGTACTTC.

V usage is TRBV6-4 and J usage is TRBJ2-1; TRBD1 might be the D (5 bases). The germline gives CDR1 MRHNA, CDR2 SNTAGT. CDR3 length equals 17 residues. Trimming stripped 6 bases from V and 1 base from J, with 19 bases between. The CDR3 region is CASSTTLAGLSYNEQFF. The CDR3 DNA is TGTGCCAGCAGCACGACCTTAGCAGGGTTATCCTACAATGAGCAGTTCTTC.

This chain uses TRBV7-2 with TRBJ2-7; TRBD2 aligns across 13 bases. CDR3 length: 15 residues. Germline loops: CDR1 SGHTA, CDR2 FQGNSA. J gave up 5 bases and V 5 bases, and 6 bases lay outside the gene matches. The CDR3 is CASSQLAGGPNEQYF. In nucleotides, the CDR3 is TGTGCCAGCAGCCAACTAGCGGGAGGGCCGAACGAGCAGTACTTC. Based on the CDR3 plus reference TRBV7-2 and TRBJ2-7, the full variable domain is GAGVSQSPSNKVTEKGKDVELRCDPISGHTALYWYRQSLGQGLEFLIYFQGNSAPDKSGLPSDRFSAERTGGSVSTLTIQRTQQEDSAVYLCASSQLAGGPNEQYFGPGTRLTVT.

The chain combines TRBV27 with TRBJ1-2; unclear D gene. V lost 2 bases to trimming and J lost 7 bases, with 20 bases between them. The CDR3 is 16 amino acids. In germline, CDR1 is MNHEY, CDR2 SMNVEV (reference sequence). CDR3 region: CASSLIAEGVVGGYTF. CDR3 DNA sequence: TGTGCCAGCAGTTTAATCGCCGAAGGAGTGGTGGGTGGCTACACCTTC.

J is TRBJ2-2 and V is TRBV28; D perhaps matches TRBD2 (6 bases). The CDR3 spans 15 residues. Trimming stripped 7 bases from V and 2 bases from J, with 14 bases between. Germline V gene data show CDR1 as MDHEN and CDR2 as SYDVKM. The CDR3 nucleotides are TGTGCCAGCAATATAGGCGGGACTAACACCGGGGAGCTGTTTTTT. It yields the protein CASNIGGTNTGELFF.

J is TRBJ1-1 and V is TRBV5-4; the D gene is possibly TRBD1 (5 bases). Between the trimmed V and J ends, which lost 2 bases and 4 bases, there was a span of 12 bases. This CDR3 contains 14 residues. Germline assignment: CDR1 SGHNT and CDR2 YYREEE (reference sequence). The CDR3 loop reads CASSFAQGGTEAFF. The CDR3 bases are TGTGCCAGCAGCTTCGCGCAGGGAGGCACTGAAGCTTTCTTT.

DNA of the CDR3: TGTGCCAGTAGTATACAGGGAACGAGCAATCAGCCCCAGCATTTT. Translation gives CASSIQGTSNQPQHF. This rearrangement joins TRBV19 to TRBJ1-5; D perhaps matches TRBD1 (5 bases). The CDR3 extends over 15 amino acids. Germline values: CDR1 LNHDA, CDR2 SQIVND (reference sequence). The V gene lost 2 bases and the J gene lost 1 base, with 9 bases spanning the gap. The whole variable domain, remainder taken from reference TRBV19 and TRBJ1-5, is DGGITQSPKYLFRKEGQNVTLSCEQNLNHDAMYWYRQDPGQGLRLIYYSQIVNDFQKGDIAEGYSVSREKKESFPLTVTSAQKNPTAFYLCASSIQGTSNQPQHFGDGTRLSIL.

The chain carries TRBV5-1 and TRBJ2-5, with 8 bases that match TRBD2. This CDR3 spans 16 amino acids. Germline V CDR1 and CDR2: SGHRS, YFSETQ. J lost 3 bases, V lost 1 base, and 8 bases had no gene match. CDR3 in amino acids: CASSLSSGGLKETQYF. The CDR3 nucleotides are TGCGCCAGCAGCTTGTCAAGCGGGGGATTGAAAGAGACCCAGTACTTC.

V gene TRBV11-3 combines with J gene TRBJ2-1; 9 bases fit TRBD1. With 1 base clipped from V and 9 bases from J, the junction kept 7 bases outside the gene matches. This CDR3 spans 15 amino acids. Germline V lookup: CDR1 SGHNT, CDR2 YENEEA. This CDR3 is CASSLGGTGYGEQFF. CDR3 DNA sequence: TGTGCCAGCAGCTTAGGAGGGACAGGGTACGGTGAGCAGTTCTTC.

The rearrangement joins TRBV10-3 to TRBJ2-2; TRBD2 aligns across 15 bases. The CDR3 totals 17 residues. Germline CDR1 ENHRY, CDR2 SYGVKD. V lost 7 bases to trimming and J lost 7 bases; unmatched junction nucleotides: 10. The CDR3 loop reads CAINPGLAGGIFGELFF. The CDR3 nucleotides read TGTGCCATCAATCCGGGACTAGCGGGAGGTATTTTCGGGGAGCTGTTTTTT.

As for this clone: Relative to the germline gene, one junction end is altered; a read error may explain this. CDR3 residues: CASSQTSGSTIYF. The CDR3, as DNA: TGTGCCAGCAGCCAAACCTCGGGAAGCACCATATATTTT. This chain joins TRBV6-2 or TRBV6-3 and TRBJ1-3; D is unresolved. In germline, CDR1 is MNHEY, CDR2 SVGEGT. This CDR3 has 13 residues.

This chain joins TRBV19 and TRBJ2-1, with 15 positions matching TRBD2. Germline CDR1 is LNHDA and CDR2 is SQIVND (reference sequence). The trim removed 3 bases at V and 10 bases at J, leaving 16 bases unmatched. This CDR3 has 19 amino acids. This CDR3 is CASSIPLLGLAGGPREQFF. The DNA for the CDR3 is TGTGCCAGTAGTATCCCCCTTCTCGGACTAGCGGGAGGGCCCCGGGAGCAGTTCTTC.

The V and J genes are TRBV18 and TRBJ2-2; D is perhaps TRBD1 (6 bases). The germline V gene has CDR1 KGHSH and CDR2 LQKENI. The CDR3 is 16 residues long. Deletions cut 3 bases from V and 0 bases from J, with 11 bases between. The CDR3 loop reads CASSPKDSTNTGELFF. The CDR3 coding sequence is TGTGCCAGCTCACCTAAGGACAGCACGAACACCGGGGAGCTGTTTTTT. Full variable domain (missing parts from reference TRBV18 and TRBJ2-2): NAGVMQNPRHLVRRRGQEARLRCSPMKGHSHVYWYRQLPEEGLKFMVYLQKENIIDESGMPKERFSAEFPKEGPSILRIQQVVRGDSAAYFCASSPKDSTNTGELFFGEGSRLTVL.

The chain carries TRBV28 and TRBJ2-1; tentative D call: TRBD2 (6 bases). CDR1 and CDR2 from the germline V gene are MDHEN and SYDVKM. The V end lost 9 bases, the J end lost 8 bases, and 17 bases lay between the germline ends. There are 13 residues in the CDR3. The CDR3 is CASWTTRAYEQFF. In DNA form, the CDR3 reads TGTGCCAGTTGGACTACCAGGGCTTATGAGCAGTTCTTC.

This clone was observed once. The gene calls are TRBV4-3 and TRBJ2-1; 10 positions agree with TRBD2. After removal of 5 bases from V and 3 bases from J, the junction contained 4 bases not matched to a gene. CDR1 is LGHNA, CDR2 YSLEER, per germline. The CDR3 runs to 15 residues. The CDR3 spells CASSLSGGDYNEQFF. CDR3 DNA sequence: TGCGCCAGCAGCTTAAGCGGGGGGGACTACAATGAGCAGTTCTTC.